This TCR beta chain was sequenced during a study of tumour-infiltrating T cells in Burkitt lymphoma. Study-level background: Patients covered every epidemiological subtype of Burkitt lymphoma.

Germline lookup yields CDR1 SGHKS and CDR2 YYEKEE (reference sequence). V was clipped by 0 bases and J by 2 bases, with 13 bases between them. The CDR3 loop spans 16 amino acids. Profiling relied on immunoSEQ multiplex PCR, and the TCRdb table lists in-frame clones only, not all of them. The sample has some 2,200 clones; about 14% are singletons. Input material: tumor tissue. The V gene is TRBV5-5, the J gene TRBJ2-3; D is possibly TRBD2 (6 bases). This TCR came from a human donor with Burkitt lymphoma. The CDR3 DNA reads TGTGCCAGCAGCTTGGTGGGGGGACGGACCACAGATACGCAGTATTTT. The encoded protein is CASSLVGGRTTDTQYF. The entire variable domain, with the rest obtained from reference TRBV5-5 and TRBJ2-3, is as follows: DAGVTQSPTHLIKTRGQQVTLRCSPISGHKSVSWYQQVLGQGPQFIFQYYEKEERGRGNFPDRFSARQFPNYSSELNVNALLLGDSALYLCASSLVGGRTTDTQYFGPGTRLTVL.